This paragraph reports one TCR beta chain. Which antigen it targets is not known. The CDR3 spans 16 residues, from the cysteine through the phenylalanine. This entry has no DNA. CDR1 DFQATT and CDR2 SNEGSKA are derived from the germline V gene (reference sequence). The source of the sample is a study of monozygotic twins with inflammatory bowel disease (dated by TCRdb to about 2019). Describing the broader study: The full study comprised around 28 monozygotic twin pairs: nine German pairs (four IBD-concordant, five IBD-discordant) and 19 IBD-discordant Danish pairs. Each individual had, on average, about 151 000 unique TCRalpha sequences and 181 000 unique TCRbeta sequences available for analysis. The search for disease-associated traits relied mainly on comparing IBD patients with their genetically identical healthy co-twins within discordant pairs. Broader findings and caveats from the paper: Differing immunosuppressive treatments among patients may have added background noise and inter-individual variability to the repertoires. The results gave no support for a single strong signal or clonotype linked to IBD. No difference in repertoire similarity was observed between concordant and discordant twins, possibly owing to limited statistical power. A decrease in TCRbeta repertoire diversity, as measured by inverse Simpson index, was observed in IBD patients compared with their healthy co-twins. Compared with healthy twins, IBD patients had fewer clonotypes in common with other individuals, a difference most pronounced in patients showing signs of disease activity. Different T cell subtypes could not be distinguished in the analysis.

From each donor, an approximately 2.5 ml peripheral blood sample was collected into PAXgene tubes and kept at -80 degrees C. Without any T cell sorting, total RNA was extracted from whole blood using the PAXgene blood miRNA kit on an automated QIAcube. Peripheral blood from monozygotic twin pairs who were concordant or discordant for inflammatory bowel disease underwent deep TCRalpha and TCRbeta repertoire profiling using unique molecular barcoding. Smoking habits were recorded for all twin pairs, and individuals were classified as current, former or never smokers. Libraries were constructed by 5' RACE. Each TCR library was prepared from about 4,000 ng of total RNA. For each sample, cDNA synthesis with SMARTScribe reverse transcriptase was split into eight separate reactions. During cDNA synthesis, template switching was used to introduce unique molecular identifiers that contained a 6-nucleotide sample barcode. TCRalpha and TCRbeta cDNA was amplified by two nested PCRs of roughly 15 and 9 cycles, with bead purification after each PCR. Before amplification, the cDNA was both treated with uracil DNA-glycosylase and purified with the QIAquick PCR purification kit. The second PCR added Illumina TruSeq-compatible adapters along with sample-specific barcodes. TapeStation and Qubit were used to check library quality and concentration, and roughly 4.9 ng of each library was pooled. Sequencing of the pooled libraries was done on an Illumina HiSeq2500 single-index Rapid Run using custom sequencing primers and 2 x 100 bp reads. Per the authors' processing: MiGEC version 1.2.6 was used for UMI-based consensus assembly, which corrected PCR and sequencing errors. V(D)J alignment, clonotype assembly and CDR3 extraction were performed with MiXCR version 2.1.1. Normalisation of gene usage, clonotype sharing and MAIT/NKT TCR abundance was achieved by analysing the top 1000, 10 000 and 20 000 clonotypes per sample. Diversity was computed as the inverse Simpson index with the vegan R package after downsampling to 27 000 UMIs. Paired Mann-Whitney U tests on discordant twin pairs were used, with Benjamini-Hochberg multiple-testing correction. TCRdb reprocessed the reads, so every CDR3 protein sequence counts as one entry and DNA is not shown. The V and J calls and clone size are TCRdb's, not the authors'. The sample's table lists a count of some 440,000 distinct CDR3 sequences. About 2.4% of the sample belongs to the ten largest clones.

The clonotype was recovered from a human donor with ulcerative colitis or Crohn's disease, or a healthy co-twin of an affected twin (not recorded which). The chain was built from TRBV20-1 and TRBJ2-2. Sequenced input: blood. The encoded CDR3 is CSARDRGSPNTGELFF.